Only a few counts were recorded for the clone carrying this T cell receptor beta chain. TCRdb ran MiXCR on the 5' RACE reads and lists one entry per CDR3 protein. The data contain fewer than 900,000 distinct CDR3 sequences, 21% of them singletons. These data come from a study of identical twins. The CDR3 sequence is 14 residues long. CDR1 and CDR2 from the germline V gene are SQVTM and ANQGSEA. Trimming removed 5 bases from V and 2 bases from J; junction bases left unmatched: 7. This sample was shared with a second study, whose subject was T cells expressing NK-cell markers.

The chain joins TRBV29-1 to TRBJ2-3; 7 bases fit TRBD2. This TCR derives from a woman aged 18-29 years in good health. What was sequenced was PBMCs. For the CDR3, the DNA is TGCAGCGTTCTTACTAGCGCCCACACAGATACGCAGTATTTT. It specifies CSVLTSAHTDTQYF.